What follows are 29 T cell receptor beta chains derived from one specimen sequenced in a study of shared clonotypes between healthy human individuals. The table came from immunoSEQ multiplex PCR; TCRdb's copy has only in-frame clones and leaves some out. Among millions of clones, 85% to 95% were seen once, and the ten largest hold about 0.41%. Sequencing was carried out using naive CD4+ T cells from PBMCs. The subset was: CD45RA+ positively selected. These receptors were taken from a young man in good health. Some clones in this sample may be carry-over from other donors' samples.

This chain connects TRBV7-9 to TRBJ2-7; TRBD2 is a possible D gene (6 bases). Germline assignment: CDR1 SEHNR and CDR2 FQNEAQ (reference sequence). V lost 4 bases and J 5 bases, leaving 21 bases between the germline ends. This CDR3 is 16 amino acids long. The CDR3 sequence is CASSWRATGSRDEQYF. CDR3 sequence (DNA): TGTGCCAGCAGCTGGAGGGCCACCGGGTCTAGGGACGAGCAGTACTTC. Looking up the rest from reference TRBV7-9 and TRBJ2-7 gives the full variable domain: DTGVSQNPRHKITKRGQNVTFRCDPISEHNRLYWYRQTLGQGPEFLTYFQNEAQLEKSRLLSDRFSAERPKGSFSTLEIQRTEQGDSAMYLCASSWRATGSRDEQYFGPGTRLTVT.

The V and J genes are TRBV4-2 and TRBJ2-1, with a weak D call TRBD2 (6 bases). The V gene lost 1 base and the J gene lost 6 bases, with 19 bases spanning the gap. CDR1 is LGHNA and CDR2 is YNFKEQ in the germline V gene. This CDR3 comprises 17 residues. The CDR3 spells CASSQVWGRRGFNEQFF. CDR3 nucleotide sequence: TGTGCCAGCAGCCAAGTGTGGGGTAGGAGGGGATTCAATGAGCAGTTCTTC.

This clone was picked up one time. The chain recombines TRBV29-1 with TRBJ1-1; a weak D match, TRBD1 (6 bases). The CDR3 totals 14 residues. Germline V lookup: CDR1 SQVTM, CDR2 ANQGSEA. V lost 3 bases to trimming and J lost 4 bases, with 15 bases between them. The CDR3 DNA sequence: TGCAGCGTTGACAGTCGGCAGGGGAGCACTGAAGCTTTCTTT. It specifies CSVDSRQGSTEAFF.

The J gene is TRBJ2-2, the V gene TRBV18; D possibly corresponds to TRBD2 (5 bases). This CDR3 comprises 17 residues. Germline V gene data show CDR1 as KGHSH and CDR2 as LQKENI. The V gene lost 4 bases and the J gene lost 3 bases, with 18 bases spanning the gap. CDR3 coding DNA: TGTGCCAGCTCACTTTTTCAGCGGCCCGGGGACACCGGGGAGCTGTTTTTT. It yields the protein CASSLFQRPGDTGELFF.

This clone was counted a single time. An end of the junction differs from the germline gene, which may be a read error. This chain connects TRBV13 to TRBJ2-7; 8 bases align to TRBD2. Per germline, CDR1 PRHDT and CDR2 FYEKMQ (reference sequence). This CDR3 is built from 13 residues. This CDR3 is CASSLGLTGTSGF. The DNA for the CDR3 is TGTGCCAGCAGCTTAGGCCTAACCGGGACTAGTGGTTTC.

This clone was recorded once. The CDR3 sequence: CASSLESTGVDTQYF. CDR3 sequence (DNA): TGTGCCAGCAGTTTAGAGTCCACGGGAGTAGATACGCAGTATTTT. This chain joins TRBV27 and TRBJ2-3; D may be TRBD2 (6 bases). V was trimmed by 2 bases and J by 5 bases, leaving 14 bases between them. Germline CDR1 MNHEY, CDR2 SMNVEV (reference sequence). This CDR3 comprises 15 residues.

This rearrangement joins TRBV19 to TRBJ1-3, with TRBD1 as a possible D gene (6 bases). V lost 7 bases and J 1 base, leaving 8 bases between the germline ends. This CDR3 region has 13 residues. CDR1 is LNHDA, CDR2 SQIVND, per germline (reference sequence). CDR3 amino acids: CASKQGSGNTIYF. In DNA form, the CDR3 reads TGTGCCAGTAAGCAGGGGTCTGGAAACACCATATATTTT.

This sequence joins TRBV15 and TRBJ2-5; D is possibly TRBD2 (5 bases). Trimming took 0 bases from V and 2 from J, leaving 10 bases between them. The length of the CDR3 is 15 residues. The germline V gene encodes CDR1 LNHNV and CDR2 YYDKDF (reference sequence). The CDR3 loop is CATSRDIATQETQYF. CDR3 bases: TGTGCCACCAGCAGAGATATAGCGACTCAAGAGACCCAGTACTTC.

In this sample, this clone turned up once. The chain has TRBV27 and TRBJ2-1; D unclear. CDR1 and CDR2 from the germline V gene are MNHEY and SMNVEV (reference sequence). With 0 bases removed from V and 9 bases from J, the gap between germline ends came to 15 bases. The CDR3 consists of 15 residues. Here the CDR3 DNA reads TGTGCCAGCAGTTTATCCGGATTGGTTTCTGGTGAGCAGTTCTTC. This encodes CASSLSGLVSGEQFF.

Worth noting for this clone: Other DNA sequences in the sample encode the same CDR3. J is TRBJ2-7 and V is TRBV18; 13 bases are a match to TRBD2. This CDR3 has 14 amino acids. The trim removed 2 bases at V and 6 bases at J, leaving 1 base unmatched. Germline loops: CDR1 KGHSH, CDR2 LQKENI. The CDR3 is CASSPGLAGVEQYF. As DNA, the CDR3 is TGTGCCAGCTCACCAGGACTAGCGGGAGTCGAGCAGTACTTC.

The rearrangement uses TRBV7-9 and TRBJ2-7; D uncertain. Germline V gene data show CDR1 as SEHNR and CDR2 as FQNEAQ (reference sequence). The CDR3 consists of 12 residues. Trimming removed 2 bases at V and 6 bases at J, with 8 bases between. In DNA form, the CDR3 reads TGTGCCAGCAGCTTAAAGCCTGCCGAGCAGTACTTC. Amino acid sequence: CASSLKPAEQYF.

This chain uses TRBV7-6 with TRBJ2-1; no firm D call. CDR3 length: 15 residues. Looked up from germline, CDR1 is SGHVS and CDR2 is FNYEAQ. V gave up 1 base and J gave up 3 bases, with 10 bases separating them. The CDR3 here is CASSLGQSHYNEQFF. CDR3 coding DNA: TGTGCCAGCAGCTTAGGTCAGTCGCACTACAATGAGCAGTTCTTC. The whole variable domain, remainder taken from reference TRBV7-6 and TRBJ2-1, is GAGVSQSPRYKVTKRGQDVALRCDPISGHVSLYWYRQALGQGPEFLTYFNYEAQQDKSGLPNDRFSAERPEGSISTLTIQRTEQRDSAMYRCASSLGQSHYNEQFFGPGTRLTVL.

This chain connects TRBV5-1 to TRBJ1-1, with D uncertain. This CDR3 comprises 13 residues. The V and J ends lost 4 bases and 3 bases respectively, with 10 bases between them. Germline V gene lookup returns CDR1 SGHRS and CDR2 YFSETQ. The CDR3 region has the DNA TGCGCCAGCAGCCCGGACGGAGACACTGAAGCTTTCTTT. Translated: CASSPDGDTEAFF.

This chain uses TRBV5-4 with TRBJ2-7; possible D gene TRBD2, 6 bases. This CDR3 has 13 amino acids. CDR1 is SGHNT, CDR2 YYREEE, per germline (reference sequence). Trimming cost V 4 bases and J 5 bases, with 13 bases left between them. The CDR3 loop reads CASSPPGGDEQYF. The CDR3 DNA is TGTGCCAGCAGCCCCCCGGGCGGGGACGAGCAGTACTTC.

The genes are TRBV7-3 and TRBJ2-1, with unresolved D. The V end lost 5 bases, the J end lost 9 bases, and 14 bases lay between the germline ends. CDR1 and CDR2 (germline): SGHTA, FQGTGA. The CDR3 totals 13 residues. This CDR3 reads CASSIGPTSEQFF. CDR3 DNA: TGTGCCAGCAGCATCGGGCCTACGAGTGAGCAGTTCTTC. Looking up the rest from reference TRBV7-3 and TRBJ2-1 gives the full variable domain: GAGVSQTPSNKVTEKGKYVELRCDPISGHTALYWYRQSLGQGPEFLIYFQGTGAADDSGLPNDRFFAVRPEGSVSTLKIQRTERGDSAVYLCASSIGPTSEQFFGPGTRLTVL.

The chain recombines TRBV19 with TRBJ2-7, with D perhaps being TRBD1 or TRBD2 (5 bases each). The CDR3 consists of 15 residues. The V gene lost 8 bases and the J gene lost 6 bases, with 23 bases spanning the gap. Germline CDR1 is LNHDA and CDR2 is SQIVND (reference sequence). Here the CDR3 reads CASASQGLTRGEQYF. Here the CDR3 DNA reads TGTGCCAGTGCGTCGCAAGGCCTGACGAGGGGCGAGCAGTACTTC.

The CDR3 spells CASSLGDYAYEQYF. CDR3 bases: TGCGCCAGCAGCTTAGGGGACTATGCCTACGAGCAGTACTTC. This chain links TRBV5-1 with TRBJ2-7; 7 nucleotides match TRBD2. The V segment lost 2 bases and the J segment 2 bases; nucleotides outside the gene matches: 4. The CDR3 spans 14 residues. The germline CDR1 and CDR2 sequences are SGHRS and YFSETQ.

V is TRBV9 and J is TRBJ1-2; D call uncertain. The CDR3 is made up of 14 amino acids. The ends were cut back, 1 base at V and 10 bases at J, with 17 bases in the middle. CDR1 SGDLS and CDR2 YYNGEE come from the germline V gene. In nucleotides, the CDR3 is TGTGCCAGCAGCGTATCGCCGGGCAACGTTGACTACACCTTC. Translation: CASSVSPGNVDYTF.

J is TRBJ2-4 and V is TRBV7-2, with 9 bases identical to TRBD1. The V segment lost 0 bases and the J segment 8 bases; nucleotides outside the gene matches: 5. The germline CDR1 and CDR2 sequences are SGHTA and FQGNSA. The CDR3 has 15 residues. CDR3 region: CASSLAGTGIDIQYF. The CDR3 nucleotides are TGTGCCAGCAGCTTAGCAGGGACAGGGATAGACATTCAGTACTTC.

The genes are TRBV9 and TRBJ1-2, with D possibly matching TRBD1 (6 bases). With 0 bases removed from V and 11 bases from J, the gap between germline ends came to 14 bases. Germline V lookup: CDR1 SGDLS, CDR2 YYNGEE. This CDR3 has 13 residues. The CDR3 sequence is CASSVEGHGKYTF. CDR3 sequence (DNA): TGTGCCAGCAGCGTAGAGGGACACGGAAAATACACCTTC.

This clone is a singleton in its sample. The gene calls are TRBV19 and TRBJ1-5; no reliable D call. In germline, CDR1 is LNHDA, CDR2 SQIVND (reference sequence). The V gene lost 4 bases and the J gene lost 2 bases, with 6 bases spanning the gap. The CDR3 runs 13 residues. CDR3 nucleotide sequence: TGTGCCAGTAGTAGTCAGGGCAATCAGCCCCAGCATTTT. Amino acids: CASSSQGNQPQHF.

The V call is TRBV9, the J call TRBJ2-1; 7 bases are shared with TRBD2. Germline V CDR1 and CDR2: SGDLS, YYNGEE. Unmatched junction bases numbered 3, after V lost 0 bases and J lost 0 bases. The CDR3 consists of 16 residues. CDR3 sequence reads: CASSVVAGASYNEQFF. The DNA for the CDR3 is TGTGCCAGCAGCGTAGTTGCGGGAGCCTCCTACAATGAGCAGTTCTTC. The full variable domain, completed using reference TRBV9 and TRBJ2-1, is DSGVTQTPKHLITATGQRVTLRCSPRSGDLSVYWYQQSLDQGLQFLIQYYNGEERAKGNILERFSAQQFPDLHSELNLSSLELGDSALYFCASSVVAGASYNEQFFGPGTRLTVL.

The chain couples TRBV28 to TRBJ1-2, with 9 bases identical to TRBD1. Trimming took 2 bases from V and 5 from J; bases not matched to a gene: 15. Germline V gene sequence: CDR1 MDHEN, CDR2 SYDVKM. There are 18 residues in the CDR3. The CDR3 here is CASSLLRDRVTPGYGYTF. The CDR3 DNA is TGTGCCAGCAGTTTACTTAGGGACAGGGTTACTCCTGGGTATGGCTACACCTTC.

This clone appeared once. The V and J genes are TRBV5-4 and TRBJ2-6, with 7 bases fitting TRBD1. This CDR3 has 17 residues. With V trimmed by 3 bases and J by 2 bases, 8 bases remained unmatched. Per the germline V gene, CDR1 is SGHNT and CDR2 is YYREEE (reference sequence). This chain's CDR3 is CASSWGPGGAGANVLTF. The CDR3, as DNA: TGTGCCAGCAGCTGGGGCCCAGGGGGTGCTGGGGCCAACGTCCTGACTTTC.

The chain joins TRBV7-6 to TRBJ1-3; D unresolved. The germline CDR1 and CDR2 sequences are SGHVS and FNYEAQ. V dropped 5 bases and J dropped 0 bases, with 14 bases sitting between them. The CDR3 consists of 16 residues. The chain's CDR3 is CASSHRTAYSGNTIYF. In DNA, the CDR3 is TGTGCCAGCAGCCACCGAACAGCTTACTCTGGAAACACCATATATTTT.

This sequence joins TRBV18 and TRBJ2-2; no definite D call. V shed 3 bases and J shed 4 bases, with 9 bases lying between them. The CDR3 loop spans 14 amino acids. Germline V lookup: CDR1 KGHSH, CDR2 LQKENI. The CDR3 loop is CASSPNYITGELFF. The CDR3 region has the DNA TGTGCCAGCTCACCGAACTATATCACCGGGGAGCTGTTTTTT.

The chain employs TRBV4-1 and TRBJ2-1; D remains unclear. Germline-derived CDR1 and CDR2 are MGHRA and YSYEKL. V was clipped by 3 bases and J by 2 bases, with 17 bases between them. CDR3 length: 17 residues. The CDR3 DNA reads as TGCGCCAGCAGCCAGGACCGGTCACTGCAGGCCTACAATGAGCAGTTCTTC. Its protein product is CASSQDRSLQAYNEQFF.

This chain links TRBV7-9 with TRBJ1-2; D unclear. Per germline, CDR1 SEHNR and CDR2 FQNEAQ (reference sequence). V shed 2 bases and J shed 8 bases, with 9 bases lying between them. This CDR3 comprises 12 residues. The CDR3 DNA sequence: TGTGCCAGCAGCTTACGGGAGAGAGGCTACACCTTC. It encodes CASSLRERGYTF.

This sequence joins TRBV30 and TRBJ1-2, with D unclear. The CDR3 totals 13 residues. V lost 0 bases, J lost 7 bases, and 12 bases lay in between. Germline loops: CDR1 GTSNPN, CDR2 SVGIG (reference sequence). The CDR3 region is CAWSVQGFGGYTF. As DNA, the CDR3 is TGTGCCTGGAGTGTACAAGGGTTCGGTGGCTACACCTTC.